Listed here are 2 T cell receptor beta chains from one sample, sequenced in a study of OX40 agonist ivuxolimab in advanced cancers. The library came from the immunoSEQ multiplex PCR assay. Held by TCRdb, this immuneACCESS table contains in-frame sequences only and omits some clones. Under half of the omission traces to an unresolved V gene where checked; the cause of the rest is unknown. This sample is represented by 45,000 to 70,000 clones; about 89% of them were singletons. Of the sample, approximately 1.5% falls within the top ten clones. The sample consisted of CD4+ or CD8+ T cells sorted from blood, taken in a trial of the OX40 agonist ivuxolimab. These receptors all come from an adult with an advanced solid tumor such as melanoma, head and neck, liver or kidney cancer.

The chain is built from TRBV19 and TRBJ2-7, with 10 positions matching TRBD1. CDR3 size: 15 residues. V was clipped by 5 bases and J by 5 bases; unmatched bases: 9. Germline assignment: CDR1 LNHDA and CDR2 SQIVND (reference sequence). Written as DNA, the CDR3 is TGTGCCAGTAGTGGGGCCGGGACAGGGGAAAACGAGCAGTACTTC. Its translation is CASSGAGTGENEQYF.

The CDR3 sequence is CASGTAGNSPLHF. CDR3 nucleotides: TGTGCCAGCGGGACCGCCGGGAATTCACCCCTCCACTTT. This rearrangement joins TRBV10-3 to TRBJ1-6; D might be TRBD1 (5 bases). CDR1 and CDR2 from the germline V gene are ENHRY and SYGVKD. There are 13 residues in the CDR3. V was trimmed by 10 bases and J by 7 bases, leaving 14 bases between them.